This T cell receptor (beta chain) was obtained from a study of blood T cell repertoires in COVID-19. Trimming left V 6 bases short and J 0 bases short, with 15 bases between. CDR1 is KGHSH and CDR2 is LQKENI in the germline V gene. This CDR3 spans 16 amino acids. TCRdb's table, derived via immunoSEQ multiplex PCR, lists solely in-frame clones and lacks some. This sample has about 500,000 clones; roughly 89% occur once, and the top ten carry less than 9.5%. Sample: peripheral blood. This TCR was recovered from a woman aged 45-59 years with COVID-19, enrolled during active disease. The chain uses TRBV18 and TRBJ1-5; D is unresolved. The CDR3 sequence is CASSLATLDSNQPQHF. DNA of the CDR3: TGTGCCAGCTCCCTCGCGACACTGGATAGCAATCAGCCCCAGCATTTT.